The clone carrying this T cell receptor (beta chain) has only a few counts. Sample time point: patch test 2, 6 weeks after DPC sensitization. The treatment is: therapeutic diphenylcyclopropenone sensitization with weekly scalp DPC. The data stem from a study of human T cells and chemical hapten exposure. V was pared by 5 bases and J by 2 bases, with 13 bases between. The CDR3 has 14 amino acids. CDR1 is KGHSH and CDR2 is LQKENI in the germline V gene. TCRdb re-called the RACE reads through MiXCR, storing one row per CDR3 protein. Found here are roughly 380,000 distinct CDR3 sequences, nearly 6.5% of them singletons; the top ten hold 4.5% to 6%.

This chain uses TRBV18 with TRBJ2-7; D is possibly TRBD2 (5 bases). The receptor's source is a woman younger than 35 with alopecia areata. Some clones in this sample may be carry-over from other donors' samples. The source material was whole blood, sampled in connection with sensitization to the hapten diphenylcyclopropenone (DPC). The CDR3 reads CASSSYSGPYEQYF. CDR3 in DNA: TGTGCCAGCTCATCCTACAGCGGCCCCTACGAGCAGTACTTC. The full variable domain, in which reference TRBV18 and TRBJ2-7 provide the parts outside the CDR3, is NAGVMQNPRHLVRRRGQEARLRCSPMKGHSHVYWYRQLPEEGLKFMVYLQKENIIDESGMPKERFSAEFPKEGPSILRIQQVVRGDSAAYFCASSSYSGPYEQYFGPGTRLTVT.